This T cell receptor (beta chain) was found in a study of shared T cell receptors in the human thymus. TCRdb's copy holds only in-frame clones and misses some; the assay was immunoSEQ multiplex PCR. The sample holds more than 550,000 clones, 70% to 90% seen once. This CDR3 is 14 amino acids long. The V gene's germline CDR1 is SGHKS and CDR2 YYEKEE (reference sequence). V lost 3 bases to trimming and J lost 0 bases, with 10 bases between them. The same sample was also studied in work on human thymus T cells. That source notes: Corrective surgery for congenital heart defects was being performed on the healthy Finnish infants who were the donors. In corrective heart surgery, resections were taken, and these provided the thymus tissue. Thymic and blood repertoires appeared to display a bias in their usage of V and J genes. Related research described thymic repertoires that were highly overlapping among unrelated individuals.

Sequenced: thymocytes. This chain links TRBV5-5 with TRBJ2-7, with a possible D match to TRBD1 (6 bases). The TCR was taken from a girl less than two years old with a congenital heart defect. The CDR3, as DNA: TGTGCCAGCAGCTCCGACAGGATCTCCTACGAGCAGTACTTC. Translation gives CASSSDRISYEQYF.